The 7 T cell receptor beta chains below all came from one sample that was sequenced in a study of control samples from healthy donors and cancer patients. Here immunoSEQ multiplex PCR was the method, and the copy in TCRdb shows in-frame clones only, minus some. Of just over 150,000 clones listed, about 93% are singletons. The source material was blood. Source of these receptors: a man between 45 and 60 years old in good health.

This clone was counted a single time. This chain links TRBV4-1 with TRBJ2-3, with 8 bases fitting TRBD1. The CDR3 is made up of 13 amino acids. V gave up 0 bases and J gave up 11 bases; unmatched junction bases: 4. Per the germline V gene, CDR1 is MGHRA and CDR2 is YSYEKL. The CDR3 nucleotides are TGCGCCAGCAGCCAAGACCAGGGGGCCGGGCAGTATTTT. It translates to CASSQDQGAGQYF.

This clone was seen just once. The rearrangement uses TRBV19 and TRBJ2-6; D tentatively reads TRBD1 or TRBD2 (6 bases each). Germline assignment: CDR1 LNHDA and CDR2 SQIVND (reference sequence). Trimming took 6 bases from V and 3 from J, leaving 15 bases between them. This CDR3 region has 16 residues. The CDR3 coding sequence is TGTGCCAGTAGCTCTGGGGGGCGGTATGGGGCCAACGTCCTGACTTTC. Amino acid sequence: CASSSGGRYGANVLTF.

The chain recombines TRBV28 with TRBJ1-1; possibly TRBD1 for D (5 bases). CDR1 is MDHEN and CDR2 is SYDVKM in the germline V gene. V was cut by 5 bases and J by 5 bases, with 12 bases left in between. The CDR3 length is 13 residues. CDR3 residues: CASSGAGGTEAFF. The CDR3 coding sequence is TGTGCCAGCAGTGGGGCGGGGGGTACTGAAGCTTTCTTT.

The rearrangement uses TRBV7-9 and TRBJ2-1; possibly TRBD2 for D (5 bases). The CDR3 runs 12 residues. Germline V gene lookup returns CDR1 SEHNR and CDR2 FQNEAQ (reference sequence). V was trimmed by 5 bases and J by 8 bases, leaving 10 bases between them. This CDR3 is CASSPGFDEQFF. The CDR3, as DNA: TGTGCCAGCAGCCCGGGGTTCGATGAGCAGTTCTTC. Drawing the rest from reference TRBV7-9 and TRBJ2-1, the complete variable domain is DTGVSQNPRHKITKRGQNVTFRCDPISEHNRLYWYRQTLGQGPEFLTYFQNEAQLEKSRLLSDRFSAERPKGSFSTLEIQRTEQGDSAMYLCASSPGFDEQFFGPGTRLTVL.

The chain has TRBV6-4 and TRBJ2-3; D is perhaps TRBD1 (6 bases). Germline V gene data show CDR1 as MRHNA and CDR2 as SNTAGT. The CDR3 runs 15 residues. V was trimmed by 4 bases and J by 3 bases, leaving 14 bases between them. Written as DNA, the CDR3 is TGTGCCAGCAGTGCCGGGACATGGGGGACAGATACGCAGTATTTT. Translation gives CASSAGTWGTDTQYF.

The J gene is TRBJ2-3, the V gene TRBV18; 9 bases align to TRBD2. The junction had 12 bases not matched to a gene; V was cut back by 5 bases and J by 3 bases. Germline loops: CDR1 KGHSH, CDR2 LQKENI. This CDR3 is 17 amino acids long. The CDR3 DNA is TGTGCCAGCTCAGCCCCGGTGCTAGCGGGATCGACAGATACGCAGTATTTT. Translated: CASSAPVLAGSTDTQYF. The variable domain in full, completed from reference TRBV18 and TRBJ2-3, reads NAGVMQNPRHLVRRRGQEARLRCSPMKGHSHVYWYRQLPEEGLKFMVYLQKENIIDESGMPKERFSAEFPKEGPSILRIQQVVRGDSAAYFCASSAPVLAGSTDTQYFGPGTRLTVL.

The CDR3 loop is CASSANPGGTGELFF. The CDR3 DNA follows: TGCGCCAGCAGCGCCAATCCCGGTGGCACCGGGGAGCTGTTTTTT. The J gene is TRBJ2-2, the V gene TRBV5-1, with no clear D. Trimming removed 4 bases from V and 4 bases from J, with 14 bases in between. This CDR3 contains 15 residues. Germline V CDR1 and CDR2: SGHRS, YFSETQ.